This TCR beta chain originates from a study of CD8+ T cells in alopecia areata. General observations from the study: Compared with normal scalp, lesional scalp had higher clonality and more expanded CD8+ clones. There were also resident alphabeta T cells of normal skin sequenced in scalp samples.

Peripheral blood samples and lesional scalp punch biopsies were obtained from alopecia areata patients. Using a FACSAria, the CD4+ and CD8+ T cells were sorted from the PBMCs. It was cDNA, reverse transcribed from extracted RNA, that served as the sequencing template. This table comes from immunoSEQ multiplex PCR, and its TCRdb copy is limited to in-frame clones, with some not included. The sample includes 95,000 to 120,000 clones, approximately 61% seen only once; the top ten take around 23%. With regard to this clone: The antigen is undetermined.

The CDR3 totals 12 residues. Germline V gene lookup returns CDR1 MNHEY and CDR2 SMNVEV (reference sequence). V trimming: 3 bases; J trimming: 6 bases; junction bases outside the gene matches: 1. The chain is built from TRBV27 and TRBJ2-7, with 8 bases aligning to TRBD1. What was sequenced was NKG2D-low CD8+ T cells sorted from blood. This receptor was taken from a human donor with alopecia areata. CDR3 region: CASSFGQGEQYF. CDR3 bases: TGTGCCAGCAGTTTTGGACAGGGCGAGCAGTACTTC.